Detailed here is one T cell receptor (beta chain). The data were taken from a study of shared clonotypes between healthy human individuals. Sequenced by immunoSEQ multiplex PCR; TCRdb stores in-frame clones only, minus some. The repertoire consists of 400,000 to 600,000 clones, with around 79% occurring once and the leading ten covering roughly an eighth. Germline CDR1 reads MNHEY; CDR2 reads SMNVEV (reference sequence). The CDR3 runs 16 residues. V lost 7 bases to trimming and J lost 0 bases, with 19 bases between them. V and J are TRBV27 and TRBJ2-7; unclear D gene. This receptor was identified in a woman in her forties in good health. Some clones in this sample may be carry-over from other donors' samples. Sequencing used PBMCs. The CDR3 DNA reads as TGTGCCAGCACCCCTTCAGGCCATTACAGCTCCTACGAGCAGTACTTC. Translation: CASTPSGHYSSYEQYF.